These 24 T cell receptor beta chains came from one sample sequenced in a study of blood T cell repertoires in COVID-19. Sequencing used immunoSEQ multiplex PCR; TCRdb keeps in-frame clones, though not all of them. The table has some 370,000 clones, over 75% seen once; the top ten hold around 9.3%. The specimen sequenced was peripheral blood. Receptors were obtained from a woman between 25 and 40 years old with COVID-19, enrolled during active disease.

A single count supports this clone. This chain links TRBV9 with TRBJ2-2; possible D gene TRBD2, 7 bases. CDR3 length: 17 amino acids. Looked up from germline, CDR1 is SGDLS and CDR2 is YYNGEE. V lost 1 base to trimming and J lost 1 base, with 14 bases between them. Here the CDR3 DNA reads TGTGCCAGCAGCGTAATCTCGGGGGGCCTGAACACCGGGGAGCTGTTTTTT. Its translation: CASSVISGGLNTGELFF.

The rearrangement joins TRBV12-3 or TRBV12-4 to TRBJ2-7; D remains unclear. V was clipped by 5 bases and J by 2 bases, with 7 bases between them. The CDR3 covers 12 residues. The CDR3 loop reads CASSTEAYEQYF. In DNA, the CDR3 is TGTGCCAGCAGTACTGAAGCCTACGAGCAGTACTTC.

This clone appeared once. The rearrangement links TRBV7-2 to TRBJ1-1; D is uncertain. Per the germline V gene, CDR1 is SGHTA and CDR2 is FQGNSA. The V end was cut by 5 bases, the J end by 2 bases, with 12 bases between. CDR3 length equals 14 residues. The CDR3 DNA reads TGTGCCAGCAGCAAGGAGGATATAAACACTGAAGCTTTCTTT. Protein product: CASSKEDINTEAFF.

This sequence joins TRBV13 and TRBJ2-1, with 11 bases that match TRBD2. The CDR3 loop spans 16 amino acids. CDR1 and CDR2 from the germline V gene are PRHDT and FYEKMQ (reference sequence). With 5 bases clipped from V and 10 bases from J, the junction kept 13 bases outside the gene matches. CDR3 residues: CASSPPLAGGSREQFF. DNA of the CDR3: TGTGCCAGCAGCCCCCCCCTAGCGGGAGGATCACGAGAGCAGTTCTTC.

This chain links TRBV19 with TRBJ2-7, with a weak D call TRBD1 (6 bases). Trimming removed 4 bases from V and 2 bases from J, with 24 bases in between. This CDR3 spans 18 amino acids. Germline CDR1 reads LNHDA; CDR2 reads SQIVND (reference sequence). DNA of the CDR3: TGTGCCAGTAGTAAAGCCCCCCCCGACAGGCTAACTCCCTACGAGCAGTACTTC. It yields the protein CASSKAPPDRLTPYEQYF.

This chain connects TRBV15 to TRBJ2-7, with D perhaps TRBD2 (6 bases). The CDR3 is 16 residues long. V lost 4 bases to trimming and J lost 6 bases, with 22 bases between them. The V gene's germline CDR1 is LNHNV and CDR2 YYDKDF (reference sequence). DNA for the CDR3: TGTGCCACCAGCAAAGGGAGGACCCCGGAGCTGGTCGAGCAGTACTTC. Translated: CATSKGRTPELVEQYF.

This clone showed up just a few times. The rearrangement joins TRBV19 to TRBJ2-5; D remains unclear. The V end lost 4 bases, the J end lost 7 bases, and 7 bases lay between the germline ends. Germline V gene data show CDR1 as LNHDA and CDR2 as SQIVND (reference sequence). The length of the CDR3 is 11 residues. As DNA, the CDR3 is TGTGCCAGTAGTAGGGCAGGGACCCAGTACTTC. It encodes CASSRAGTQYF.

This rearrangement joins TRBV27 to TRBJ2-1; 10 bases are shared with TRBD1. Looked up from germline, CDR1 is MNHEY and CDR2 is SMNVEV (reference sequence). Trimming removed 5 bases from V and 8 bases from J; junction bases left unmatched: 12. The CDR3 totals 16 residues. The CDR3 DNA sequence: TGTGCCAGCAGTCTCTGGACAGGGGGGAATCCCTATGAGCAGTTCTTC. Encoded protein: CASSLWTGGNPYEQFF.

This clone was counted a single time. The chain joins TRBV30 to TRBJ1-6; D possibly corresponds to TRBD1 (5 bases). Germline V gives CDR1 GTSNPN, CDR2 SVGIG (reference sequence). This CDR3 has 13 amino acids. Trimming took off 0 bases at V and 7 bases at J, with 7 bases between the two ends. The CDR3 sequence: CAWSVPGNSPLHF. CDR3 sequence (DNA): TGTGCCTGGAGTGTACCAGGGAATTCACCCCTCCACTTT.

This clone was detected once. The CDR3, as DNA: TGTGCCAGCAGTGACAGGGGTCCCTCCTACAATGAGCAGTTCTTC. Residues: CASSDRGPSYNEQFF. The chain links TRBV6-2 or TRBV6-3 to TRBJ2-1; 8 bases match TRBD1. V was pared by 5 bases and J by 0 bases, with 3 bases of the junction left unmatched. Germline V CDR1 and CDR2: MNHEY, SVGEGT. The CDR3 has 15 residues.

The CDR3 DNA follows: TGTGCCAGCTCACCTACAGGGTTCGGACAGCCCCAGCATTTT. This codes for CASSPTGFGQPQHF. The V gene is TRBV18, the J gene TRBJ1-5; TRBD1 might be the D (6 bases). The CDR3 has 14 residues. The germline V gene has CDR1 KGHSH and CDR2 LQKENI. With 3 bases removed from V and 7 bases from J, the gap between germline ends came to 13 bases.

The table lists this clone with a few counts. This chain joins TRBV9 and TRBJ2-5; D is possibly TRBD1 (5 bases). With 4 bases removed from V and 5 bases from J, the gap between germline ends came to 18 bases. This CDR3 contains 15 residues. The germline V gene has CDR1 SGDLS and CDR2 YYNGEE. This CDR3 is CASSPRPRGSETQYF. The CDR3 nucleotides are TGTGCCAGCAGCCCTCGTCCTAGGGGCTCCGAGACCCAGTACTTC.

This clone showed up just a few times. The chain has TRBV13 and TRBJ1-6; no reliable D call. V lost 8 bases and J 7 bases, leaving 18 bases between the germline ends. The CDR3 covers 15 residues. The germline V gene encodes CDR1 PRHDT and CDR2 FYEKMQ (reference sequence). This CDR3 is CASGRSPRQNSPLHF. In nucleotides, the CDR3 is TGTGCCAGCGGGAGAAGCCCCCGGCAGAATTCACCCCTCCACTTT.

V is TRBV28 and J is TRBJ1-4; D gene uncertain. Trimming removed 5 bases at V and 5 bases at J, with 18 bases between. This CDR3 spans 16 amino acids. Germline CDR1 and CDR2: MDHEN and SYDVKM. CDR3 residues: CASSLSDSAFNEKLFF. The CDR3, as DNA: TGTGCCAGCAGTCTATCGGACTCTGCCTTCAATGAAAAACTGTTTTTT.

The chain uses TRBV7-2 and TRBJ2-3; 12 bases are shared with TRBD2. Germline loops: CDR1 SGHTA, CDR2 FQGNSA. V was clipped by 3 bases and J by 2 bases; unmatched bases: 9. This CDR3 has 18 amino acids. The CDR3 DNA reads as TGTGCCAGCAGCTTCTGGCGGACTAGCGGGATCTTCACAGATACGCAGTATTTT. It encodes CASSFWRTSGIFTDTQYF.

This clone was recorded a few times. The V gene is TRBV6-5, the J gene TRBJ1-5, with 7 nucleotides matching TRBD1. Germline loops: CDR1 MNHEY, CDR2 SVGAGI. The CDR3 sequence is 15 residues long. V was pared by 7 bases and J by 3 bases, with 9 bases of the junction left unmatched. CDR3: CASNHRDSLNQPQHF. The CDR3 nucleotides read TGTGCCAGCAACCACCGGGACAGCCTCAATCAGCCCCAGCATTTT.

This chain uses TRBV29-1 with TRBJ1-3; D unresolved. Germline V gives CDR1 SQVTM, CDR2 ANQGSEA. Trimming shortened V by 6 bases and J by 0 bases, and 9 bases separated the two germline ends. CDR3 length equals 13 residues. CDR3 coding DNA: TGCAGCGTCTTAGAGTACTCTGGAAACACCATATATTTT. Translation gives CSVLEYSGNTIYF.

The chain is built from TRBV19 and TRBJ1-5; tentatively, D is TRBD1 (5 bases). Germline CDR1 is LNHDA and CDR2 is SQIVND (reference sequence). Trimming took 3 bases from V and 0 from J, leaving 12 bases between them. This CDR3 comprises 16 residues. CDR3 coding DNA: TGTGCCAGTAGTATCCTCCGGGACTTTAGCAATCAGCCCCAGCATTTT. Amino acids: CASSILRDFSNQPQHF. The entire variable domain, with the rest obtained from reference TRBV19 and TRBJ1-5, is as follows: DGGITQSPKYLFRKEGQNVTLSCEQNLNHDAMYWYRQDPGQGLRLIYYSQIVNDFQKGDIAEGYSVSREKKESFPLTVTSAQKNPTAFYLCASSILRDFSNQPQHFGDGTRLSIL.

The genes are TRBV5-1 and TRBJ1-2; the D gene is possibly TRBD1 (5 bases). The CDR3 runs to 17 residues. Trimming removed 0 bases at V and 5 bases at J, with 20 bases between. The germline gives CDR1 SGHRS, CDR2 YFSETQ. CDR3 bases: TGCGCCAGCAGCTTGGCCACCCCAGGGCTCTCGGATTATGGCTACACCTTC. This translates into CASSLATPGLSDYGYTF.

This rearrangement joins TRBV28 to TRBJ1-1, with D maybe TRBD1 (5 bases). Germline CDR1 is MDHEN and CDR2 is SYDVKM. Trimming removed 3 bases at V and 7 bases at J, with 15 bases between. The CDR3 runs 14 residues. In nucleotides, the CDR3 is TGTGCCAGCAGTTTCACAGGACACAAATTTGAAGCTTTCTTT. Translated: CASSFTGHKFEAFF.

This chain joins TRBV6-5 and TRBJ2-7, with 12 bases identical to TRBD2. Germline-derived CDR1 and CDR2 are MNHEY and SVGAGI. Trimming removed 6 bases from V and 4 bases from J; junction bases left unmatched: 4. The CDR3 runs to 14 residues. In DNA form, the CDR3 reads TGTGCCAGCAGCCCGACTAGCGGGGGATACGAGCAGTACTTC. This gives the protein CASSPTSGGYEQYF.

This clone was recorded only once. Other DNA sequences from this sample encode an identical CDR3 as well. The chain links TRBV12-3 or TRBV12-4 to TRBJ1-2, with D unclear. The CDR3 has 12 amino acids. V dropped 4 bases and J dropped 7 bases, with 10 bases sitting between them. The CDR3 spells CASSSRVGGYTF. The CDR3 DNA sequence: TGTGCCAGCAGTTCACGGGTTGGTGGCTACACCTTC.

The rearrangement links TRBV7-3 to TRBJ1-2; 7 bases are a match to TRBD1. With V trimmed by 6 bases and J by 6 bases, 7 bases remained unmatched. Germline V lookup: CDR1 SGHTA, CDR2 FQGTGA. The CDR3 runs 13 residues. The CDR3 DNA reads as TGTGCCAGCAGGGGACAGCCTGACCATGGCTACACCTTC. This encodes CASRGQPDHGYTF.

V and J are TRBV3-1 (or the pseudogene TRBV3-2) and TRBJ1-2; D might be TRBD1 (6 bases). The germline V and J ends were trimmed by 0 bases and 7 bases, with 18 bases remaining between them. Per the germline V gene, CDR1 is LGHDT and CDR2 is YNNKEL (reference sequence). This CDR3 has 16 amino acids. The CDR3 loop reads CASSQDVKGVRAGYTF. The CDR3 DNA reads TGTGCCAGCAGCCAAGATGTTAAGGGGGTCAGAGCTGGCTACACCTTC.